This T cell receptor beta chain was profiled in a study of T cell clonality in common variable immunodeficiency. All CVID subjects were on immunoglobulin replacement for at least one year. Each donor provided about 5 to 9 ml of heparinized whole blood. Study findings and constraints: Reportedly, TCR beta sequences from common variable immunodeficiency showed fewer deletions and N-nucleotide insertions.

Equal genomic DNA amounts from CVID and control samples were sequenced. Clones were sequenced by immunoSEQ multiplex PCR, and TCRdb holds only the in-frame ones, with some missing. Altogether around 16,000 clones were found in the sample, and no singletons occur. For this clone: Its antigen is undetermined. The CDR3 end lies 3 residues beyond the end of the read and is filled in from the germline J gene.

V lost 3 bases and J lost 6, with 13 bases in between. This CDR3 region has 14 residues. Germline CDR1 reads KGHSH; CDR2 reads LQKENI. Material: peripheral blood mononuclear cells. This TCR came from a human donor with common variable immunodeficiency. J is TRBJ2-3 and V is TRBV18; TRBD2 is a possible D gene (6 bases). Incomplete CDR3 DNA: TGTGCCAGCTCACCTTCGACTAGTGGGGATACG. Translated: CASSPSTSGDT. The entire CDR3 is CASSPSTSGDTQYF.